This T cell receptor (beta chain) was identified in a study of T-cell memory formation after mild COVID-19. TCRdb re-called the 5' RACE reads through MiXCR, storing one row per CDR3 protein. This sample has under 200,000 distinct CDR3 sequences, with roughly 10% found just once. Germline CDR1 and CDR2: SNHLY and FYNNEI. This CDR3 contains 13 residues. V lost 11 bases, J lost 10 bases, and 18 bases lay in between. This clonotype has ten or more counts. This TCR was sampled from a young man who had mild COVID-19 (a few samples of this study predate the infection). Cell type and time point are not known. The sequencing sample was made of PBMCs or a T cell subset sorted from them (not recorded which). The gene calls are TRBV2 and TRBJ1-6; the D gene is possibly TRBD1 (5 bases). As DNA, the CDR3 is TGTGCCGGGACCAGGGAGGATTCGTCACCCCTCCACTTT. Residues: CAGTREDSSPLHF.